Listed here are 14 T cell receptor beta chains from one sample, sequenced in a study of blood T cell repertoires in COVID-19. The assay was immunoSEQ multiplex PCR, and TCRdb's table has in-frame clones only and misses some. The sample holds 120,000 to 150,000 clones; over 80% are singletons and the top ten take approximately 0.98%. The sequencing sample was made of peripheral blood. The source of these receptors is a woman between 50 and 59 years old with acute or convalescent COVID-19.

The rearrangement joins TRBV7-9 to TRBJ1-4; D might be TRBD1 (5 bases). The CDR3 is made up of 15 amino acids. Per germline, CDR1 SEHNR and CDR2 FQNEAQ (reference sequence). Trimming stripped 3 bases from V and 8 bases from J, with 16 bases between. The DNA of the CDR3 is TGTGCCAGCAGCTTCTTGGGGAGGGGTGGCGAAAAACTGTTTTTT. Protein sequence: CASSFLGRGGEKLFF.

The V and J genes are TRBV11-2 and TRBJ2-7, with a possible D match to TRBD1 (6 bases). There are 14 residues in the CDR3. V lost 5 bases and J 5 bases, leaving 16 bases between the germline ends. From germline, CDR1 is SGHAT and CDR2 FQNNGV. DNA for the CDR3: TGTGCCAGCAGCGCGCTTACCGGGACAAACGAGCAGTACTTC. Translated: CASSALTGTNEQYF.

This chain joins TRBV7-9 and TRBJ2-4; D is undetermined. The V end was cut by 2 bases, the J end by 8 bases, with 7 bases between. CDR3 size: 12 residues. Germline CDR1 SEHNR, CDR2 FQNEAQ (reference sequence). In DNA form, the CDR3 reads TGTGCCAGCAGCTTATTGGCGGACATTCAGTACTTC. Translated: CASSLLADIQYF. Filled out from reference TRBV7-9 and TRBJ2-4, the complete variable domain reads DTGVSQNPRHKITKRGQNVTFRCDPISEHNRLYWYRQTLGQGPEFLTYFQNEAQLEKSRLLSDRFSAERPKGSFSTLEIQRTEQGDSAMYLCASSLLADIQYFGAGTRLSVL.

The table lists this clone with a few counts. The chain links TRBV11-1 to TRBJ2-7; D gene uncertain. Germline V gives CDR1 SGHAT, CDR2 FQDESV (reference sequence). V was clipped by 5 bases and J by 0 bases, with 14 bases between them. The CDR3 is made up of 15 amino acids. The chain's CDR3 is CASSEGPEVSYEQYF. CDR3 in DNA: TGTGCCAGCAGCGAAGGCCCAGAGGTCTCCTACGAGCAGTACTTC.

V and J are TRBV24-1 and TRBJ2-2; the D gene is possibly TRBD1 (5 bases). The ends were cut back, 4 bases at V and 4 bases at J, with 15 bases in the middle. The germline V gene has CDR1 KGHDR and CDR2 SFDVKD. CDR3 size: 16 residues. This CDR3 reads CATSDHRLRPTGELFF. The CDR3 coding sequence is TGTGCCACCAGTGACCACAGGCTCCGACCCACCGGGGAGCTGTTTTTT.

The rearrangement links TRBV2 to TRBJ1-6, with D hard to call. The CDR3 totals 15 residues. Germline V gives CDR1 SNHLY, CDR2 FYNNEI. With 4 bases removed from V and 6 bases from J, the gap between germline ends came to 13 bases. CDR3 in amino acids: CASSVDSVPNSPLHF. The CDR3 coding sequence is TGTGCCAGCAGTGTTGACTCAGTGCCTAATTCACCCCTCCACTTT.

CDR3 protein: CASSVDPLQAGGYTF. Here the CDR3 DNA reads TGTGCCAGCAGCGTAGACCCTTTACAGGCGGGGGGCTACACCTTC. V usage is TRBV9 and J usage is TRBJ1-2, with D perhaps TRBD1 (5 bases). The CDR3 is 15 amino acids. The germline CDR1 and CDR2 sequences are SGDLS and YYNGEE. Trimming took 0 bases from V and 8 from J, leaving 17 bases between them.

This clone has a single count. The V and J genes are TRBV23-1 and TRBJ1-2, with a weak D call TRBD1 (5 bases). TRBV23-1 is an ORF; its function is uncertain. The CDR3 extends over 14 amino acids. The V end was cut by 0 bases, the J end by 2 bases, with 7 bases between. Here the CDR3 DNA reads TGCGCCAGCAGTCAATCTACAGGAAACTATGGCTACACCTTC. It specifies CASSQSTGNYGYTF.

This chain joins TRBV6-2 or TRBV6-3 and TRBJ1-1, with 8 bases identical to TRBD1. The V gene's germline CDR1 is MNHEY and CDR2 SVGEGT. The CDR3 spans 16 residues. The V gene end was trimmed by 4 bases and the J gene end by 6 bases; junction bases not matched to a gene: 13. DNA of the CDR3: TGTGCCAGCAGTTCGGACAGGGAAGAAAGAAATGCTGAAGCTTTCTTT. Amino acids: CASSSDREERNAEAFF.

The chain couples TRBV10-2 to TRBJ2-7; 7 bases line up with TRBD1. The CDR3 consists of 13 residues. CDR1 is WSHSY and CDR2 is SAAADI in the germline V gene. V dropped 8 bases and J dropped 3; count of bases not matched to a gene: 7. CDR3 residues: CASHLGTVYEQYF. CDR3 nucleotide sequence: TGCGCCAGCCATCTCGGGACAGTCTACGAGCAGTACTTC.

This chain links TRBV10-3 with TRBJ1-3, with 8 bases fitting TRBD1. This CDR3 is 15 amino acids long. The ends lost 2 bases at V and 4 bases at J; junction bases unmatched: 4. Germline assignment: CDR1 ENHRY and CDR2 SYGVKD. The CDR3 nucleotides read TGTGCCATCAGTGAGAACAGGGGGTTCGGAAACACCATATATTTT. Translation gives CAISENRGFGNTIYF.

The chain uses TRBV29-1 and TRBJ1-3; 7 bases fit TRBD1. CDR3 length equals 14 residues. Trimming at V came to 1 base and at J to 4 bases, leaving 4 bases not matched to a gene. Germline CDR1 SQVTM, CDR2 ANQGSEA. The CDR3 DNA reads TGCAGCGTTGAAGTCGCGACAGGGGGAAACACCATATATTTT. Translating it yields CSVEVATGGNTIYF.

The CDR3 DNA reads TGTGCCAGCAGCCAAGGGGATAGCGGGGGGCCCTTTTACTCCTACAATGAGCAGTTCTTC. Residues: CASSQGDSGGPFYSYNEQFF. V is TRBV3-1 (or the pseudogene TRBV3-2) and J is TRBJ2-1; the match to TRBD2 covers 10 bases. The germline CDR1 and CDR2 sequences are LGHDT and YNNKEL (reference sequence). V gave up 1 base and J gave up 0 bases; unmatched junction bases: 12. CDR3 length: 20 amino acids.

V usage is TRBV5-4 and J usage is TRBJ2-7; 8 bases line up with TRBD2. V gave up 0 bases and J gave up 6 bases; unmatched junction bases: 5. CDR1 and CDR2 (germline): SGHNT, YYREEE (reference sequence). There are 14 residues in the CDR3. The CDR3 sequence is CASSLAGLAPEQYF. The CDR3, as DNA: TGTGCCAGCAGCTTGGCAGGACTAGCTCCCGAGCAGTACTTC.